These T cell receptor beta chains were read from a single sample in a study of blood T cell repertoires in COVID-19. Method: immunoSEQ multiplex PCR; TCRdb's copy keeps in-frame clones and lacks some. The sample gives roughly 150,000 clones, about 88% of which show up once; 2% to 2.5% is in the top ten. Sequencing used peripheral blood. The receptors derive from a man in his fifties who had recovered from COVID-19. Each CDR3 is given with its conserved first and last residue. Each record gives: D gene, V gene, J gene, clone size, CDR3 DNA, CDR3 protein. D genes are given only for firm matches. Rows may omit the clone size; those that give it use once, few, many or a size class.

>TRBD2|TRBV5-4|TRBJ2-7|-
TGTGCCAGCAGCTTAGGACTAGCGGGGGAGTCCTACGAGCAGTACTTC
CASSLGLAGESYEQYF
>-|TRBV2|TRBJ1-4|-
TGTGCCAGCAGTGAGTCGGGGATCAATGAAAAACTGTTTTTT
CASSESGINEKLFF
>-|TRBV27|TRBJ2-3|-
TGTGCCAGCAGCCCAGGGACTCTACCCACAGATACGCAGTATTTT
CASSPGTLPTDTQYF
>-|TRBV27|TRBJ2-3|few
TGTGCCAGCAGCGTGACAGATAGCACAGATACGCAGTATTTT
CASSVTDSTDTQYF
>-|TRBV7-2|TRBJ1-1|few
TGTGCCAGCAGCTTAGGCGGACAATCGAACACTGAAGCTTTCTTT
CASSLGGQSNTEAFF
>-|TRBV24-1|TRBJ2-3|-
TGTGCCACCAGTGATTTCGGGAGCGGTTTTCTCACTAGCACAGATACGCAGTATTTT
CATSDFGSGFLTSTDTQYF
>TRBD1|TRBV6-5|TRBJ2-1|once
TGTGCCAGCAGTTACGTTACAGGGGATATGTACAATGAGCAGTTCTTC
CASSYVTGDMYNEQFF
>-|TRBV6-1|TRBJ1-1|-
TGTGCCAGCAGTGATGCGGCCTTAAACACTGAAGCTTTCTTT
CASSDAALNTEAFF
>-|TRBV29-1|TRBJ2-3|few
TGCAGCGCAGCCCATGGGGGCGGCTCTAGCACAGATACGCAGTATTTT
CSAAHGGGSSTDTQYF
>-|TRBV7-2|TRBJ2-3|-
TGTGCCAGCAGCTTACGCCCCCCGGGGACTACAGATACGCAGTATTTT
CASSLRPPGTTDTQYF
>TRBD1|TRBV6-6|TRBJ2-7|-
TGTGCCAGCAGTCCCTCGAAGGGGGCCCAGAGCTCCTACGAGCAGTACTTC
CASSPSKGAQSSYEQYF
>TRBD1|TRBV18|TRBJ1-5|-
TGTGCCAGCTCACTAGGGACAGGGGGTGGTCAGCCCCAGCATTTT
CASSLGTGGGQPQHF
>-|TRBV15|TRBJ1-1|-
TGTGCCACCACTCAGGACAGCATGAACACTGAAGCTTTCTTT
CATTQDSMNTEAFF
>-|TRBV2|TRBJ1-5|-
TGTGCCAGCAGACTCCTTAGCAATCAGCCCCAGCATTTT
CASRLLSNQPQHF
>TRBD2|TRBV3-1/TRBV3-2|TRBJ2-3|once
TGTGCCAGCAGCCAACCCCGAACTAGCGGGAGGGCCGCAGATACGCAGTATTTT
CASSQPRTSGRAADTQYF
>-|TRBV10-3|TRBJ2-7|-
TGTGCCATCAGCGACAGGAACTACGAGCAGTACTTC
CAISDRNYEQYF
>-|TRBV28|TRBJ2-7|many
TGTGCCAGCAGTTTCCCGAGCGATATAAACTCCTACGAGCAGTACTTC
CASSFPSDINSYEQYF
>-|TRBV6-5|TRBJ1-4|-
TGTGCCAGCCAGTACACAGGGTTTGGTGAAAAACTGTTTTTT
CASQYTGFGEKLFF
>TRBD1|TRBV9|TRBJ2-5|-
TGTGCCAGCAGCTCACGAGGGGGGACAGGGGGCTCGGAGACCCAGTACTTC
CASSSRGGTGGSETQYF
>-|TRBV4-3|TRBJ2-1|-
TGCGCCAGCAGCCGAGAAGCGGGCAGCAATGAGCAGTTCTTC
CASSREAGSNEQFF
>-|TRBV27|TRBJ1-3|-
TGTGCCAGCAGCCCGGGGAGGGGGAAAGGAAACACCATATATTTT
CASSPGRGKGNTIYF
>TRBD1|TRBV4-3|TRBJ2-3|-
TGCGCCAGCAGCCTTCAAGGGCAGGGGGACACAGATACGCAGTATTTT
CASSLQGQGDTDTQYF
>-|TRBV2|TRBJ2-7|-
TGTGCCAGCAGTGCTCACAAACACTACGAGCAGTACTTC
CASSAHKHYEQYF
>-|TRBV7-3|TRBJ2-3|-
TGTGCCAGCAGCTTAGGACAGCTTTCAGATACGCAGTATTTT
CASSLGQLSDTQYF
>TRBD2|TRBV6-5|TRBJ2-1|-
TGTGCCAGCAGGGACCCTATAGCGGGAGGGCGACGGTTCTTC
CASRDPIAGGRRFF